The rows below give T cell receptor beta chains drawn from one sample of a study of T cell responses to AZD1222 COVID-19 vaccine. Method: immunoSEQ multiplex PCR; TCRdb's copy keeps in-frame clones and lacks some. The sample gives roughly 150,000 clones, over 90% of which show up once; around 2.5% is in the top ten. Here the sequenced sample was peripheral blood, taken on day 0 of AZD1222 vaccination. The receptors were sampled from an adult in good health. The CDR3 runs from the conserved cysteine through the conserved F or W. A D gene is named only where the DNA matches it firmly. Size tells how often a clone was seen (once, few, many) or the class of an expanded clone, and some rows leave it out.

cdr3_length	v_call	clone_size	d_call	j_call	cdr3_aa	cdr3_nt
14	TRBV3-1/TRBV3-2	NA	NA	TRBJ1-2	CASSQGAGDYGYTF	TGTGCCAGCAGCCAAGGAGCAGGGGACTATGGCTACACCTTC
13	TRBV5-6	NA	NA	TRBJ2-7	CASRQSSPYEQYF	TGTGCCAGCCGACAGTCAAGCCCCTACGAGCAGTACTTC
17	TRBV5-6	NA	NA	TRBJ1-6	CASSLPWSESYNSPLHF	TGTGCCAGCAGCCTACCGTGGAGTGAGTCCTATAATTCACCCCTCCACTTT
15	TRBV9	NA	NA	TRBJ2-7	CASSVEPGAIHEQYF	TGTGCCAGCAGCGTTGAACCGGGAGCAATTCACGAGCAGTACTTC
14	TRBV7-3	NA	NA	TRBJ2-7	CASSKDQVLYEQYF	TGTGCCAGCAGCAAAGACCAAGTACTATACGAGCAGTACTTC
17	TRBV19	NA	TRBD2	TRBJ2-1	CASRPGPWTSIYNEQFF	TGTGCCAGTCGGCCGGGTCCTTGGACTAGCATATACAATGAGCAGTTCTTC
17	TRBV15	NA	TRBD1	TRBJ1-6	CATSRMTGGLNNSPLHF	TGTGCCACCAGCAGAATGACAGGGGGTCTTAATAATTCACCCCTCCACTTT
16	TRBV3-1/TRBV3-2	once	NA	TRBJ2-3	CASSPWARGYTDTQYF	TGTGCCAGCAGCCCCTGGGCCCGGGGATACACAGATACGCAGTATTTT
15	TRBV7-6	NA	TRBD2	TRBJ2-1	CASSLVTGGPDEQFF	TGTGCCAGCAGCTTAGTTACGGGGGGGCCGGATGAGCAGTTCTTC
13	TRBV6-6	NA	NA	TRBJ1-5	CASSYGLNQPQHF	TGTGCCAGCAGTTACGGTCTTAATCAGCCCCAGCATTTT
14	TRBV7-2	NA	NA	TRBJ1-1	CASTTPVGYTEAFF	TGTGCCAGCACCACCCCGGTAGGGTACACTGAAGCTTTCTTT
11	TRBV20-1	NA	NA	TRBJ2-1	CSATDRSEQFF	TGCAGTGCTACTGACCGGAGTGAGCAGTTCTTC
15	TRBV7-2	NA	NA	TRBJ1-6	CASSHGPGVNSPLHF	TGTGCCAGCAGCCACGGGCCGGGGGTGAATTCACCCCTCCACTTT
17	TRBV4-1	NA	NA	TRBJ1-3	CASSQGGGRGSGNTIYF	TGCGCCAGCAGCCAAGGGGGGGGACGGGGCTCTGGAAACACCATATATTTT
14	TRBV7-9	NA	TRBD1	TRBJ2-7	CASSKQGVSYEQYF	TGTGCCAGCAGCAAACAGGGGGTCTCCTACGAGCAGTACTTC
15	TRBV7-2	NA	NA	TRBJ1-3	CASEWGGRAGNTIYF	TGTGCCAGCGAGTGGGGGGGCAGGGCTGGAAACACCATATATTTT
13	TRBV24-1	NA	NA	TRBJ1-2	CATSTSDYYGYTF	TGTGCCACCAGTACCTCGGACTACTATGGCTACACCTTC
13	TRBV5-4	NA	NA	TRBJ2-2	CASSSSRSGELFF	TGTGCCAGCAGCTCCTCTCGGTCCGGGGAGCTGTTTTTT
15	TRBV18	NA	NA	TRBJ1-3	CASSLRTDSGNTIYF	TGTGCCAGCTCCCTCAGGACGGACTCTGGAAACACCATATATTTT
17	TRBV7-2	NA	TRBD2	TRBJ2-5	CASSYRSTSGGAVTQYF	TGTGCCAGCAGCTATCGATCGACAAGCGGGGGGGCCGTGACCCAGTACTTC
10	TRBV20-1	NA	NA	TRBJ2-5	CSARKETQYF	TGCAGTGCTAGAAAAGAGACCCAGTACTTC
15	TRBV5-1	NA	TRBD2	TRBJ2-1	CASSLVSGAGNEQFF	TGCGCCAGCAGCTTGGTTAGCGGGGCCGGGAATGAGCAGTTCTTC
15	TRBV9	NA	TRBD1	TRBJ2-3	CASSVETGGRDTQYF	TGTGCCAGCAGCGTAGAAACAGGGGGCCGGGATACGCAGTATTTT
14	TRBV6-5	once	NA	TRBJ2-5	CASSPGRGVETQYF	TGTGCCAGCTCTCCCGGAAGGGGGGTAGAGACCCAGTACTTC
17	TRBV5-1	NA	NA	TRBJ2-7	CASSLEGRPGRDYEQYF	TGCGCCAGCAGCTTGGAGGGCCGACCAGGACGAGACTACGAGCAGTACTTC
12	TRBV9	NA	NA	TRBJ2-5	CASSVSEETQYF	TGTGCCAGCAGCGTATCAGAAGAGACCCAGTACTTC
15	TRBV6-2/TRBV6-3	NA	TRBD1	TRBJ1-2	CASSRRDRKSYGYTF	TGTGCCAGCAGCCGCAGGGACAGGAAATCCTATGGCTACACCTTC
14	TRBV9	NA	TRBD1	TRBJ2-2	CASSRDRLTGELFF	TGTGCCAGTAGCAGGGACAGACTAACCGGGGAGCTGTTTTTT
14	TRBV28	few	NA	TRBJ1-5	CASSSGGSHQPQHF	TGTGCCAGCAGTTCGGGCGGCTCGCATCAGCCCCAGCATTTT
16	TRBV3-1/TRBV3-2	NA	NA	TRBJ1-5	CASSQESGRNNQPQHF	TGTGCCAGCAGCCAAGAATCAGGCAGGAATAATCAGCCCCAGCATTTT
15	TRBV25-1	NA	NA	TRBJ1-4	CASSEYRGSDEKLFF	TGTGCCAGCAGTGAATATAGGGGGTCTGATGAAAAACTGTTTTTT
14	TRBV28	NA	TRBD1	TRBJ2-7	CASSLGQGTYEQYF	TGTGCCAGCAGTCTGGGACAGGGGACCTACGAGCAGTACTTC
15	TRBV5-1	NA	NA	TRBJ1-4	CASSAAGITNEKLFF	TGCGCCAGCAGCGCCGCAGGGATTACGAATGAAAAACTGTTTTTT
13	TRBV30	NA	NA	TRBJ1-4	CAWSVQRNEKLFF	TGTGCCTGGAGTGTACAACGGAATGAAAAACTGTTTTTT
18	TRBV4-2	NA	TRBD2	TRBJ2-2	CASSQDWRGRRNTGELFF	TGTGCCAGCAGCCAAGATTGGCGCGGGAGGAGGAACACCGGGGAGCTGTTTTTT
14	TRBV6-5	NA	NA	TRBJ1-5	CASTLGGNNQPQHF	TGTGCCAGCACCCTCGGTGGGAACAATCAGCCCCAGCATTTT
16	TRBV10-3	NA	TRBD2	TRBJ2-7	CAISESGASGRYEQYF	TGTGCCATCAGTGAGTCTGGGGCTAGCGGGCGTTACGAGCAGTACTTC
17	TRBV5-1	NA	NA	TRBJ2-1	CASMPPPTGRRHDEQFF	TGCGCCAGCATGCCACCCCCCACAGGGAGGAGGCACGATGAGCAGTTCTTC
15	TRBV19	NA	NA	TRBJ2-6	CASSVTGLGANVLTF	TGTGCCAGTAGTGTCACAGGGCTTGGGGCCAACGTCCTGACTTTC
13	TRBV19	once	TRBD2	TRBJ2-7	CATKGGALNEQYF	TGTGCAACTAAGGGAGGGGCGCTTAACGAGCAGTACTTC
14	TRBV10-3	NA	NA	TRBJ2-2	CAITEEPNTGELFF	TGTGCCATCACCGAGGAGCCGAACACCGGGGAGCTGTTTTTT
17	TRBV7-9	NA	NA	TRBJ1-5	CASSLAMDDGSNQPQHF	TGTGCCAGCAGCTTAGCGATGGATGACGGGAGCAATCAGCCCCAGCATTTT
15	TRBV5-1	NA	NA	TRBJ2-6	CASSLLGTGANVLTF	TGCGCCAGCAGCTTGTTGGGCACTGGGGCCAACGTCCTGACTTTC
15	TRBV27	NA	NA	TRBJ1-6	CASSSGRINNSPLHF	TGTGCCAGCAGTTCGGGACGGATTAATAATTCACCCCTCCACTTT
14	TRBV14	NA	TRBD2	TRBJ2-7	CASSQGLAGAEQYF	TGTGCCAGCAGCCAGGGACTAGCGGGAGCCGAGCAGTACTTC
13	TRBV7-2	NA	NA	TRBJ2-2	CASSLASHRELFF	TGTGCCAGCAGCTTAGCTTCCCACCGGGAGCTGTTTTTT
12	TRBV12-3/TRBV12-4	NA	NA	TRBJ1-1	CASSFGNGGAFF	TGTGCCAGCAGTTTTGGGAACGGAGGAGCTTTCTTT
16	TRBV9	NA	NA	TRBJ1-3	CASSVGGSSSGNTIYF	TGTGCCAGCAGCGTAGGGGGGAGCTCCTCTGGAAACACCATATATTTT
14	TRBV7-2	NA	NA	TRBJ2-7	CASSAGQSSYEQYF	TGTGCCAGCAGCGCGGGACAAAGCTCCTACGAGCAGTACTTC
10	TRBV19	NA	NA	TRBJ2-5	CGGGQETQYF	TGTGGGGGCGGCCAAGAGACCCAGTACTTC